This T cell receptor beta chain comes out of a study of T cell responses to AZD1222 COVID-19 vaccine listed by TCRdb under 2021. For context, the study as a whole: TCR sequencing covered over 230 trial participants: about 210 given two doses of AZD1222 and about 26 given two doses of MenACWY control vaccine. Trial participants were enrolled by age into subgroups of 18-55, 56-69 and 70-plus years, and around 150, 29 and 61 TCR-sequenced participants, respectively, were included in these subgroups. The investigation overall reported the following: Because no samples from the day 14 peak response were available, repertoires could be characterized only after the peak T cell response. The 56-69-year group was small, and its depth increase did not reach significance, likely because of low power. A significant rise in spike-specific TCR breadth and depth was observed after two AZD1222 doses relative to day 0 and relative to MenACWY recipients. Reportedly, close to half of the unique spike-specific TCRs recognized epitopes lying outside the regions that are mutated in the B.1.351 and B.1.1.7 variants. The whole spike protein was spanned by vaccine-associated CD4 TCRs, and dominant responses were seen in regions 160-218 and 743-854. Most participants were white British and females outnumbered males, and the authors suggested that clonal diversity may have been underestimated. Conclusions about previously exposed vaccinees are limited because only six or seven AZD1222 recipients were SARS-CoV-2 seropositive at baseline.

The time point label, as the study defines it: about 28 days (+/-7) after the second vaccine dose. AZD1222 recipients given second doses at about 4 weeks or at about 12 weeks were pooled, since spike-specific TCR depth and breadth were not found to differ between the two schedules. Vaccinee samples were obtained from the UK trials COV001 and COV002, which included a single-blind randomized controlled phase 2/3 trial of AZD1222 (ChAdOx1 nCoV-19) in healthy adults. For TCRbeta chain sequencing, PBMC samples from trial participants were taken at day 0 and at day 28 after the second dose. The CDR3 regions of human TCRbeta chains were subjected to immunosequencing. The original pipeline was this. Repertoire TCRs were matched against a reference library of SARS-CoV-2-specific TCRs generated with the MIRA antigen-specificity platform. Breadth meant the fraction of unique TCRs that were SARS-CoV-2-associated, whereas depth meant the fraction of total T cells that were SARS-CoV-2-associated. Using the MIRA data, every spike-specific TCR was mapped to the spike region that the TCR reacted to and assigned to either a CD4 or a CD8 class. Log10-transformed breadth and depth values were compared by one-way ANOVA with Sidak's multiple comparisons tests. TCRdb's version of the immuneACCESS table is confined to in-frame rearrangements and falls short of the full clone set. An unresolved V gene accounts for under half of the shortfall where checked; the remainder is of unknown origin. V and J calls and clone size are given by that table; D and trimming were obtained from the DNA. This sample has over 130,000 clones in its table, and more than 85% of those were observed once. The ten largest account for roughly 3.3% of the sample.

Regarding this clone: This receptor's antigen is unknown. No much larger clone is present one base from it, and per-base qualities are unavailable.

CDR1 and CDR2, looked up from the germline V gene (reference sequence), are LNHDA and SQIVND. The CDR3 has 14 amino acids, counting the end cysteine and phenylalanine. This entry keeps only the CDR3 DNA: 42 bases, framed from base 1. Trimming costs V 4 bases and J 5 bases, and their ends lie 12 bases apart. The chain was built from TRBV19 and TRBJ1-5; TRBD1 is perhaps the D gene, given 5 matching bases. The TCR originated in an adult who received the AZD1222 COVID-19 vaccine. Sequencing used peripheral blood, obtained 28 days after the second AZD1222 dose. The encoded CDR3 is CASSSGTTYQPQHF. The nucleotide sequence reads TGTGCCAGTAGTAGCGGGACGACTTATCAGCCCCAGCATTTT.